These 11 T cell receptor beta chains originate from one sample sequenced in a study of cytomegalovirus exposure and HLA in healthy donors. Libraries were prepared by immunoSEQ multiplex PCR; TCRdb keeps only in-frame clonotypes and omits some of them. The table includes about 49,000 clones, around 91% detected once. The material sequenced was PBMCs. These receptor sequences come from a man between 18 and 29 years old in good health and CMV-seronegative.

The CDR3 is CASSGAARGETQYF. The CDR3 bases are TGTGCCAGTAGCGGAGCCGCGCGGGGAGAGACCCAGTACTTC. The V gene is TRBV19, the J gene TRBJ2-5; TRBD2 might be the D (6 bases). CDR3 length equals 14 residues. The V end lost 6 bases, the J end lost 4 bases, and 15 bases lay between the germline ends. Germline CDR1 LNHDA, CDR2 SQIVND (reference sequence).

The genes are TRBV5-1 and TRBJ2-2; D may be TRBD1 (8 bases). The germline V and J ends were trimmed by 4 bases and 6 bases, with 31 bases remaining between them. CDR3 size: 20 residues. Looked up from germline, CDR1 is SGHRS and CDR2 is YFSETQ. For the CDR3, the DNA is TGCGCCAGCAGCCCAGAGGGGACAGGTATCGGCGGGAGATCCGCCGGGGAGCTGTTTTTT. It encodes CASSPEGTGIGGRSAGELFF. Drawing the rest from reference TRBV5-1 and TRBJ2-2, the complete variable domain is KAGVTQTPRYLIKTRGQQVTLSCSPISGHRSVSWYQQTPGQGLQFLFEYFSETQRNKGNFPGRFSGRQFSNSRSEMNVSTLELGDSALYLCASSPEGTGIGGRSAGELFFGEGSRLTVL.

CDR3 residues: CASRGLAENTGELFF. The CDR3 nucleotides are TGTGCCAGTAGGGGACTAGCGGAGAACACCGGGGAGCTGTTTTTT. This chain uses TRBV19 with TRBJ2-2; 11 bases align to TRBD2. CDR3 length: 15 amino acids. Germline V lookup: CDR1 LNHDA, CDR2 SQIVND (reference sequence). The trim removed 6 bases at V and 1 base at J, leaving 1 base unmatched.

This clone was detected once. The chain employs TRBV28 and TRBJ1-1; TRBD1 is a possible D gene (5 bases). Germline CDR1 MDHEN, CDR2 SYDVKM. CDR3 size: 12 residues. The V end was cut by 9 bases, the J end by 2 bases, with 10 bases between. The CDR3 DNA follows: TGTGCCAGTCAGACAGCCAACACTGAAGCTTTCTTT. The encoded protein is CASQTANTEAFF.

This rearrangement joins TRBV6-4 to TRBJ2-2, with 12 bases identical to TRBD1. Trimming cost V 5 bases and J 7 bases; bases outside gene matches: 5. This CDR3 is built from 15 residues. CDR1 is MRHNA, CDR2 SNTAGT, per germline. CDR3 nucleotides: TGTGCCAGCAGTCAAGGGACAGGGGGCGTCGGGGAGCTGTTTTTT. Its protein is CASSQGTGGVGELFF.

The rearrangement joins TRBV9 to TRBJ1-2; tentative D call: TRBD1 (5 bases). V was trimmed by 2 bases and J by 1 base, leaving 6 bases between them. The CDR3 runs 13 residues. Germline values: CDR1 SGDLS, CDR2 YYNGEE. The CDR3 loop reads CASSVQGNYGYTF. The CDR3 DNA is TGTGCCAGCAGCGTGCAGGGTAACTATGGCTACACCTTC.

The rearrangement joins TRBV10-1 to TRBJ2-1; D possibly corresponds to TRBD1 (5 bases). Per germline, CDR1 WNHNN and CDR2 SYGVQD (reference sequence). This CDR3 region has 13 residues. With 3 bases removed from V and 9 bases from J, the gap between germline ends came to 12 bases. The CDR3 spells CASSDQTRGEQFF. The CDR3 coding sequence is TGCGCCAGCAGTGACCAGACAAGGGGTGAGCAGTTCTTC.

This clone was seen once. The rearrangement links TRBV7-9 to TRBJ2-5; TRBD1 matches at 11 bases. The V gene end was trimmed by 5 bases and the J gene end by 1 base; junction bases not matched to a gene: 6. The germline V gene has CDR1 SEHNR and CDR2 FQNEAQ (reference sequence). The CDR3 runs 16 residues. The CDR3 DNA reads TGTGCCAGCAGCCCGGGACAGGGGGATCTCCAAGAGACCCAGTACTTC. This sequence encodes CASSPGQGDLQETQYF.

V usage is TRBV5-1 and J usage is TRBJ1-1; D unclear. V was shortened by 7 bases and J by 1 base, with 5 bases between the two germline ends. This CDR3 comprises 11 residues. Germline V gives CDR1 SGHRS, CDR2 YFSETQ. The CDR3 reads CASRGNTEAFF. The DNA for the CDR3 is TGCGCCAGCCGGGGGAACACTGAAGCTTTCTTT.

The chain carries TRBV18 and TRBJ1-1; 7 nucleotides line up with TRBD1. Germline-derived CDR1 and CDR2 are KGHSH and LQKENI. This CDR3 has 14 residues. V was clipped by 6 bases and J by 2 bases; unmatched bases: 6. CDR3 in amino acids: CASSSGTANTEAFF. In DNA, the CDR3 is TGTGCCAGCTCCTCCGGGACAGCCAACACTGAAGCTTTCTTT.

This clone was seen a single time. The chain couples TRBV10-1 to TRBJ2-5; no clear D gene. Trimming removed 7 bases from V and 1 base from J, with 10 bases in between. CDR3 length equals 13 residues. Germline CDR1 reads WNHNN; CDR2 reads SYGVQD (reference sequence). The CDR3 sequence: CASNNNAQETQYF. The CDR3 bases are TGCGCCAGCAACAACAACGCCCAAGAGACCCAGTACTTC.